This TCR beta chain derives from a study of T-cell reconstitution after alpha-beta-depleted transplantation in children (dated by TCRdb to the mid-2010s). About the investigation overall: T-cell immune reconstitution after TCRalphabeta/CD19-depleted allogeneic hematopoietic cell transplantation in children was quantitatively tracked in the study by means of TCR repertoire profiling. The investigation overall reported the following: The apparently early alphabetaT-cell count recovery about two months after transplant was reportedly dependent on only several hundred rapidly expanded clones derived from non-depleted graft cells. The high TCRbeta diversity at day 60 in some patients was ascribed to recipient T cells and intrathymic progenitors that had survived conditioning. Over the following months the frequencies of hyperexpanded clones went down, and after one year T-cell counts and TCRbeta diversity were mostly credited to newly produced T cells.

Library construction relied on PCR. Sequenced on an Illumina HiSeq 2500. TCR libraries were prepared with molecular barcoding, using unique molecular identifiers to normalize TCRbeta repertoire quantification. In TCRdb, the public reads were trimmed at Q25 with fastp and aligned with MiXCR, with productive beta chains retained. One record per CDR3 amino acid sequence lists the most common genes and DNA. The sample has about 610,000 distinct CDR3 sequences on record, roughly a quarter of them singletons. Of the sample, just over 35% is held by the ten largest clones. This clonotype has more than one count but fewer than ten. Its antigen is currently not known. No per-base quality is available; no much larger clone lies one base away. The treatment or condition label, as the study defines it: allogeneic hematopoietic cell transplantation with graft depleted of TCRalphabeta T cells and CD19 B cells. The transplant recipients were children given TCRalphabeta/CD19-depleted allogeneic hematopoietic cell grafts.

Source: PBMCs, taken before TCRalphabeta/CD19-depleted stem cell transplant. The TCR originated in a boy under two years old with Wiskott-Aldrich syndrome, due to receive a stem cell transplant.

CDR3 region: CASSRDRESVYTF. The bases read TGTGCCAGCAGCAGGGACAGGGAGAGTGTCTACACCTTC. Recombination linked TRBV7-2 to TRBJ1-2; the central 9 bases match TRBD1. V trim: 5 bases; J trim: 10 bases; unmatched bases: 8. The CDR1 and CDR2 encoded by the germline V gene are SGHTA and FQGNSA. Counted from cysteine to phenylalanine, this CDR3 has 13 amino acids. Only CDR3 DNA is held: 39 bases, read in frame from base 1. Beyond the CDR3, the reference TRBV7-2 and TRBJ1-2 genes provide the residues; the full variable domain reads: GAGVSQSPSNKVTEKGKDVELRCDPISGHTALYWYRQSLGQGLEFLIYFQGNSAPDKSGLPSDRFSAERTGGSVSTLTIQRTQQEDSAVYLCASSRDRESVYTFGSGTRLTVV.